The entry that follows covers one T cell receptor (beta chain) sequence. This clone has only one observation. Its antigen remains undetermined. No base quality information exists; no much larger clone differs at one position. The sample originates from a study of PD-1 blockade in classical Hodgkin lymphoma (dated by TCRdb to 2019 to 2021). For the study in its entirety: Nivolumab dosing was 3 mg/kg intravenously every 2 weeks, continuing until either disease progression or unacceptable toxicity. A peripheral blood immune signature of response to PD-1 blockade in classical Hodgkin lymphoma was defined using TCR beta sequencing and CyTOF. Points the paper makes about the study in general: Among trial patients, those achieving complete response had baseline diversity similar to that of newly diagnosed patients, while diversity was significantly lower in partial responders and progressors. The study was limited to a single clinical trial cohort, and causes of repertoire differences, possibly disease activity or prior therapy, remained undefined. Lower diversity was observed in patients in whom nivolumab was started less than 1 year after ASCT, and these patients were excluded from later analyses so that confounding by immune reconstitution would be avoided. A significant rise by C4D1 was seen in CD4+ but not CD8+ TCR diversity (p=0.0027 vs p=0.16), with the rise being most apparent in complete responders (p=0.02). Baseline TCR diversity was reported to be lower in newly diagnosed patients than in healthy donors, and even lower in relapsed/refractory patients.

The junction shows trimming of 5 bases on V and 3 bases on J, plus 25 bases between the germline ends. CDR1 and CDR2 (SGHAT, FQNNGV) derive from the germline V gene. The CDR3 starts with the cysteine, ends with the phenylalanine, and has 18 residues. This entry keeps only the CDR3 DNA: 54 bases, framed from base 1. Genomic DNA was extracted with the Qiagen DNeasy kit from unsorted PBMCs and from negatively selected CD4+ and CD8+ fractions. Amplification of TCR beta CDR3 regions was done by immunoSEQ multiplex PCR with primers that anneal to V and J segments. A synthetic immune receptor repertoire was used to minimize amplification bias, and remaining bias was computationally removed after sequencing. The authors' pipeline ran thus. Repertoire diversity was quantified as the Shannon entropy index using custom Python scripts. Unsorted, CD4+ and CD8+ repertoires were examined separately, except in combined analyses, for which CD4+ and CD8+ sequences were merged in silico. Clonal expansion was defined as at least a 2-fold frequency increase after treatment relative to C1D1, with a pseudocount of 0.5 for undetected baseline clones. Clones with 0 or 1 copy at C1D1 were classified as singleton clones, and clones with 2 or more copies were classified as non-singleton clones. By matching protein sequences in sorted samples from the same patient, clones expanded in unsorted samples were annotated as CD4+, CD8+ or unknown. Diversity changes from C1D1 to C4D1 were tested in paired samples using Wilcoxon tests. Imported from immuneACCESS, the table was reduced by TCRdb to in-frame sequences with V and J called. These copies leave out some clones; in studies compared against another copy, an unresolved V gene accounts for under half, and the cause of the remainder is not known. The V and J calls and clone size come from that table; D and trimming were worked out from the DNA. In this sample the table shows more than 90,000 clones, roughly 80% of which occur a single time. Roughly 15% of the sample rests with the top ten.

The sample's time point label, decoded: cycle 2 day 1 (C2D1) of nivolumab. Every trial patient had relapsed after autologous stem cell transplantation, and cohorts A, B and C differed in prior brentuximab vedotin exposure. The trial cohort included around 56 patients with relapsed/refractory classical Hodgkin lymphoma, and each patient had a best overall response of complete response, partial response or progressive disease. Trial patients were treated with single-agent nivolumab in the multi-cohort phase II CheckMate 205 trial. An independent review committee assessed best overall response using the 2007 International Working Group response criteria. Trial PBMCs were obtained immediately prior to nivolumab initiation (C1D1) and on therapy at cycle 2 day 1 and cycle 4 day 1. After peripheral blood was drawn into 8 mL Vacutainer Cell Preparation Tubes, PBMCs were isolated by centrifugation and then cryopreserved.

Specimen: peripheral blood mononuclear cells (PBMCs), collected before the second cycle of nivolumab. This clonotype originated in a human donor with classical Hodgkin lymphoma. The chain couples TRBV11-2 to TRBJ1-2, and TRBD1 may be the D gene, going by 5 matching bases. The CDR3 amino acid sequence is: CASSPQVLMATPYYGYTF. The DNA sequence is as follows: TGTGCCAGCAGCCCACAGGTTTTAATGGCGACCCCTTACTATGGCTACACCTTC.